The source of this T cell receptor (beta chain) is a study of OX40 agonist ivuxolimab in advanced cancers. At the level of the study: People in dose escalation had one of these cancers: hepatocellular carcinoma, melanoma, renal cell or head and neck cancer. Study-level points and caveats: There was clonal expansion of CD4+ and CD8+ blood T cells by week 6 at 0.1 to 3.0 mg/kg. With doses of 0.1-3.0 mg/kg, partial responders showed among the lowest clonal expansion.

A remark on this clone: Its antigen is unidentified. Other DNA sequences in this specimen translate into the identical CDR3.

Trimming took 1 base from V and 1 from J, leaving 6 bases between them. The CDR3 runs 14 residues. Germline-derived CDR1 and CDR2 are SNHLY and FYNNEI. Produced via immunoSEQ multiplex PCR; TCRdb's table is partial and in-frame only. The sample has about 69,000 clones, more than 70% seen once; the top ten hold around 2.3%. The J gene is TRBJ2-3, the V gene TRBV2; D uncertain. The TCR originated in an adult with an advanced solid tumor such as melanoma, head and neck, liver or kidney cancer. The source material was CD4+ or CD8+ T cells sorted from blood, sampled in a trial of the OX40 agonist ivuxolimab. CDR3 DNA sequence: TGTGCCAGCAGTGAAGGAGGTGGCACAGATACGCAGTATTTT. This sequence encodes CASSEGGGTDTQYF.